The sequence of this TCR beta chain was determined in a study of cytomegalovirus exposure and HLA in healthy donors. About this clone itself: Its antigen is not known.

Findings and limits, study-wide: A later analysis found that most CMV-associated TCR beta chains appeared HLA-restricted. Later genetic work tied a missense DCLRE1C variant to beta-chain V and J trimming. Presence/absence analyses rested on an assumption that sequencing depth was roughly uniform across donors.

Each donor's status was that of a healthy bone marrow donor. 13 Jbeta primers and 60 Vbeta primers were used for the PCR. The method was immunoSEQ multiplex PCR; TCRdb's version includes in-frame clones alone and lacks a portion of them. The sample holds 80,000 to 95,000 clones, roughly two thirds seen once. V shed 2 bases and J 11 bases; nucleotides not matched to a gene: 6. Germline loops: CDR1 SGHTA, CDR2 FQGNSA. The CDR3 has 13 residues. This chain connects TRBV7-2 to TRBJ1-5, with 7 bases identical to TRBD1. Sequenced: PBMCs. This clonotype was sampled from a human donor in good health. CDR3 region: CASSLKGAGTQHF. The CDR3 DNA reads TGTGCCAGCAGCTTAAAGGGGGCCGGGACCCAGCATTTT. Complete variable domain (other parts from reference TRBV7-2 and TRBJ1-5): GAGVSQSPSNKVTEKGKDVELRCDPISGHTALYWYRQSLGQGLEFLIYFQGNSAPDKSGLPSDRFSAERTGGSVSTLTIQRTQQEDSAVYLCASSLKGAGTQHFGDGTRLSIL.